One sample yielded the 19 T cell receptor beta chains listed below, sequenced in a study of post-analysis software for immune sequencing data (dated by TCRdb to between 2014 and 2017). The study at large found these results: Significantly higher frequencies in patients than in controls were found for five or six TRBV segments, including TRBV5-6, TRBV5-1 and TRBV20-1.

Their antigens are not known. Library generation was performed with PCR. Sequencer: Illumina HiSeq 2500. To reduce PCR and sequencing biases, unique molecular identifiers were incorporated into the TCR beta cDNA libraries. TCRdb ran its own pipeline on the public reads, namely fastp trimming at Q25 and MiXCR clone calling, and kept in-frame beta chains. Identical CDR3 proteins give one entry, which carries the most common genes and DNA. This sample has roughly 200,000 distinct CDR3 sequences in its table, and roughly 30% of those were observed once. Of the sample, 3% to 3.5% is held by the ten largest clones. The sequencing sample was made of blood. These receptor sequences come from a girl aged 2-17 years with multiple sclerosis.

Regarding this clonotype: Just one base apart from a much larger clone, this may be a read error. The chain uses TRBV3-1 and TRBJ2-1; 8 positions match TRBD2. Gene TRBJ2-7 matches the end of the DNA better, so the J call may be wrong. CDR3 length: 16 amino acids. Germline V gene lookup returns CDR1 LGHDT and CDR2 YNNKEL (reference sequence). DNA for the CDR3: TGTGCCAGCAGCCAAGAGGGTAGCGGGGCCTACAATGAGCAGTACTTC. Protein sequence: CASSQEGSGAYNEQYF.

This chain links TRBV30 with TRBJ1-4, with D unclear. V lost 1 base, J lost 5 bases, and 14 bases lay in between. Germline CDR1 GTSNPN, CDR2 SVGIG (reference sequence). The CDR3 has 15 residues. This CDR3 reads CAWSEGITPNEKLFF. CDR3 bases: TGTGCCTGGAGTGAGGGAATAACCCCCAATGAAAAACTGTTTTTT. Combining the CDR3 with reference TRBV30 and TRBJ1-4 gives the whole variable domain SQTIHQWPATLVQPVGSPLSLECTVEGTSNPNLYWYRQAAGRGLQLLFYSVGIGQISSEVPQNLSASRPQDRQFILSSKKLLLSDSGFYLCAWSEGITPNEKLFFGSGTQLSVL.

The rearrangement links TRBV7-9 to TRBJ1-1; no clear D. The CDR3 runs to 14 residues. Germline CDR1 is SEHNR and CDR2 is FQNEAQ (reference sequence). Between the trimmed V and J ends, which lost 1 base and 0 bases, there was a span of 6 bases. The CDR3 coding sequence is TGTGCCAGCAGCTTAGTTATGGTGAACACTGAAGCTTTCTTT. Encoded protein: CASSLVMVNTEAFF.

This chain uses TRBV7-3 with TRBJ2-7; TRBD2 matches 9 bases. The trim removed 1 base at V and 7 bases at J, leaving 11 bases unmatched. The CDR3 is made up of 16 amino acids. Germline CDR1 is SGHTA and CDR2 is FQGTGA. In nucleotides, the CDR3 is TGTGCCAGCAGCTTAAACGGCGGGGGGGGATACAATGAGCAGTACTTC. Its translation: CASSLNGGGGYNEQYF.

This clonotype has just a few counts. V is TRBV20-1 and J is TRBJ1-1, with D perhaps TRBD1 (6 bases). Per the germline V gene, CDR1 is DFQATT and CDR2 is SNEGSKA (reference sequence). This CDR3 has 14 amino acids. V was shortened by 2 bases and J by 3 bases, with 13 bases between the two germline ends. CDR3 DNA: TGCAGTGCTAGAAAGGGGGGCCCGGACACTGAAGCTTTCTTT. Its protein product is CSARKGGPDTEAFF.

This clonotype was recorded at least ten times. V usage is TRBV21-1 and J usage is TRBJ2-1; TRBD2, the table's D call, lacks a check against the DNA. TRBV21-1 constitutes a pseudogene. The length of the CDR3 is 13 residues. The CDR3 loop is CASRTSGYNEQFF. The CDR3 nucleotides read TGTGCCAGCAGGACTAGCGGCTACAATGAGCAGTTCTTC.

This clonotype showed up many times. The chain carries TRBV29-1 and TRBJ2-7, with D uncertain. The CDR3 is made up of 12 amino acids. The V gene's germline CDR1 is SQVTM and CDR2 ANQGSEA. CDR3 coding DNA: TGCCCCCCGGCTCCTAGAACCTACGAGCAGTACTTC. As protein: CPPAPRTYEQYF.

Concerning this clonotype itself: A read error may explain this, as a much larger clone is one base away. J is TRBJ2-7 and V is TRBV20-1; D unresolved. Germline CDR1 is DFQATT and CDR2 is SNEGSKA (reference sequence). The CDR3 extends over 11 amino acids. Trimming took 5 bases from V and 6 from J, leaving 11 bases between them. CDR3 sequence (DNA): TGCAGTGCTGGCTTAGTCCTCGAGCAGTACTTC. Translation gives CSAGLVLEQYF.

In regard to this clonotype: Just one base apart from a much larger clone, this may be a read error. The V and J genes are TRBV6-1 and TRBJ1-6; no reliable D call. The CDR3 contains 17 residues. V lost 6 bases to trimming and J lost 4 bases, with 19 bases between them. The germline V gene has CDR1 MNHNS and CDR2 SASEGT. DNA for the CDR3: TGTGCCAGCAGGCGAGAGCCGGACGGAATATATAATTCACCCCTCCACTTT. Translated, it gives CASRREPDGIYNSPLHF.

The chain couples TRBV10-2 to TRBJ1-2, with TRBD1 identical over 9 bases. Looked up from germline, CDR1 is WSHSY and CDR2 is SAAADI. V lost 2 bases to trimming and J lost 5 bases; unmatched junction nucleotides: 6. This CDR3 is built from 15 residues. The CDR3 loop is CASSEMGTGNYGYTF. The CDR3 DNA is TGCGCCAGCAGTGAGATGGGGACAGGGAATTATGGCTACACCTTC.

This clonotype was counted many times. The genes are TRBV5-1 and TRBJ2-5, with D unresolved. CDR3 length: 14 amino acids. Trimming removed 1 base from V and 3 bases from J, with 10 bases in between. Germline values: CDR1 SGHRS, CDR2 YFSETQ. CDR3 in amino acids: CASSLLSPEETQYF. CDR3 nucleotide sequence: TGCGCCAGCAGCTTGCTGTCGCCCGAAGAGACCCAGTACTTC.

The chain joins TRBV2 to TRBJ1-5; D is ambiguous. Germline-derived CDR1 and CDR2 are SNHLY and FYNNEI. The CDR3 has 19 amino acids. V was shortened by 6 bases and J by 1 base, with 25 bases between the two germline ends. CDR3 nucleotides: TGTGCCAGCAGGGGAGAGAGAGCGAGAGGAGGTTTGAGCAATCAGCCCCAGCATTTT. Amino acid sequence: CASRGERARGGLSNQPQHF.

This clonotype was seen more than once but under ten times. The chain links TRBV3-1 to TRBJ2-4; a possible D gene is TRBD2 (5 bases). Germline CDR1 is LGHDT and CDR2 is YNNKEL (reference sequence). V dropped 3 bases and J dropped 3 bases, with 9 bases sitting between them. The CDR3 extends over 14 amino acids. The CDR3: CASSQIDYKNIQYF. The CDR3 coding sequence is TGTGCCAGCAGCCAGATCGACTACAAAAACATTCAGTACTTC.

This clonotype was detected many times. This rearrangement joins TRBV3-1 to TRBJ2-5; 9 nucleotides align to TRBD2. The ends lost 1 base at V and 1 base at J; junction bases unmatched: 7. Germline-derived CDR1 and CDR2 are LGHDT and YNNKEL (reference sequence). CDR3 length: 17 amino acids. DNA of the CDR3: TGTGCCAGCAGCCAAGCGGTTCTAGCGGGGATCCAAGAGACCCAGTACTTC. Protein product: CASSQAVLAGIQETQYF.

This clonotype has at least ten counts. The genes are TRBV3-1 and TRBJ2-7, with D perhaps given as TRBD1 or TRBD2 (6 bases each). Germline V gene lookup returns CDR1 LGHDT and CDR2 YNNKEL (reference sequence). The CDR3 runs 15 residues. V was pared by 4 bases and J by 6 bases, with 19 bases between. The CDR3 loop reads CASSPDGMGGGEQYF. In nucleotides, the CDR3 is TGTGCCAGCAGCCCAGATGGTATGGGGGGCGGCGAGCAGTACTTC.

In its sample, this clonotype was seen many times. The J gene is TRBJ2-1, the V gene TRBV5-1; the match to TRBD2 covers 11 bases. The length of the CDR3 is 15 residues. Germline V CDR1 and CDR2: SGHRS, YFSETQ. The V segment lost 6 bases and the J segment 6 bases; nucleotides outside the gene matches: 8. The DNA of the CDR3 is TGCGCCAGCAAAGCTGCCGGGACTAGCGGCAATGAGCAGTTCTTC. This codes for CASKAAGTSGNEQFF.

The chain is built from TRBV6-1 and TRBJ2-4, with 11 nucleotides matching TRBD1. The J call is doubtful: the DNA matches TRBJ2-7 better. Germline V gene sequence: CDR1 MNHNS, CDR2 SASEGT. This CDR3 is 15 amino acids long. The CDR3 is CASSVGGQGAYEQYF. The CDR3 bases are TGTGCCAGCTCCGTCGGGGGACAGGGGGCCTACGAGCAGTACTTC.

The chain recombines TRBV5-1 with TRBJ2-5; D ambiguous. Germline-derived CDR1 and CDR2 are SGHRS and YFSETQ. V was shortened by 1 base and J by 5 bases, with 6 bases between the two germline ends. CDR3 length equals 12 residues. The CDR3 nucleotides are TGCGCCAGCAGCTTGAAAGGCGAGACCCAGTACTTC. This translates into CASSLKGETQYF.

This clonotype has a count of ten or more. The rearrangement links TRBV6-5 to TRBJ2-1; D is tentatively TRBD1 or TRBD2 (6 bases each). Trimming pared 7 bases from V and 13 bases from J, leaving 14 bases between. This CDR3 is 11 amino acids long. The V gene's germline CDR1 is MNHEY and CDR2 SVGAGI. The CDR3 nucleotides are TGTGCCAGCACTCAAGGGGGGTTCCAGTTCTTC. Its translation is CASTQGGFQFF.